This T cell receptor (beta chain) came from a study of T cells in Graves' hyperthyroidism and ophthalmopathy. As for the study in general: Peripheral blood was collected at initial diagnosis, before any treatment.

Using RNA transcripts as the source, TCR beta CDR3 regions were amplified. The HTBI primer set was used in a first-round RT-PCR of the TCR CDR3. TCRdb itself ran the multiplex PCR reads through MiXCR, one entry per CDR3 protein. This sample has hundreds of thousands of distinct CDR3 sequences, with about a fifth found just once. The CDR3 extends over 13 amino acids. Germline V gene lookup returns CDR1 MNHEY and CDR2 SMNVEV (reference sequence). Trimming cost V 6 bases and J 6 bases; bases outside gene matches: 7. PBMCs stemmed from approximately 9.1 ml fresh peripheral blood. The specimen sequenced was blood. The rearrangement uses TRBV27 and TRBJ1-2; 7 nucleotides agree with TRBD1. The receptor was isolated from a man aged 30 to 45 with Graves' ophthalmopathy. CDR3 DNA sequence: TGTGCCAGCAGACCCAGGGGGTCTGATGGCTACACCTTC. It encodes CASRPRGSDGYTF.